The rows below give T cell receptor beta chains drawn from one sample of a study of blood T cell repertoires in COVID-19. Assay used: immunoSEQ multiplex PCR; TCRdb lists only in-frame clones, some missing. The table records hundreds of thousands of clones, less than 90% of them present only once. The specimen was peripheral blood. The receptors were sampled from an older woman with COVID-19, enrolled during active disease. CDR3s include the opening cysteine and the closing phenylalanine or tryptophan. A D gene is named only where the DNA matches it firmly. Clone size, where shown, is once, few, many, or a class for clones that have expanded.

J gene: TRBJ2-2
V gene: TRBV2
clone size: .
D gene: .
CDR3 protein: CASSSQGTGELFF
CDR3 DNA: TGTGCCAGCAGTTCCCAGGGGACCGGGGAGCTGTTTTTT

J gene: TRBJ1-2
V gene: TRBV9
clone size: .
D gene: .
CDR3 protein: CASSSRNIDSPGDTF
CDR3 DNA: TGTGCCAGCAGCTCCCGAAATATAGACAGTCCCGGAGACACCTTC

J gene: TRBJ1-2
V gene: TRBV5-4
clone size: .
D gene: .
CDR3 protein: CASHQTNYGYTF
CDR3 DNA: TGTGCCAGCCACCAGACTAACTATGGCTACACCTTC

J gene: TRBJ2-5
V gene: TRBV5-1
clone size: .
D gene: TRBD1
CDR3 protein: CASKRDRAKETQYF
CDR3 DNA: TGCGCCAGCAAACGGGACAGGGCTAAAGAGACCCAGTACTTC

J gene: TRBJ2-3
V gene: TRBV5-1
clone size: .
D gene: TRBD2
CDR3 protein: CASSLVGGADTQYF
CDR3 DNA: TGCGCCAGCAGCTTGGTCGGGGGGGCAGATACGCAGTATTTT

J gene: TRBJ2-7
V gene: TRBV28
clone size: .
D gene: .
CDR3 protein: CAITARRGGHEQYF
CDR3 DNA: TGTGCCATCACGGCCAGGAGGGGGGGTCACGAGCAGTACTTC

J gene: TRBJ1-3
V gene: TRBV5-1
clone size: .
D gene: TRBD1
CDR3 protein: CASSLLGTGPGNTIYF
CDR3 DNA: TGCGCCAGCAGCTTGTTGGGGACAGGGCCTGGAAACACCATATATTTT

J gene: TRBJ2-3
V gene: TRBV11-2
clone size: .
D gene: TRBD2
CDR3 protein: CASSYSGGASSDTQYF
CDR3 DNA: TGTGCCAGCAGTTATAGCGGGGGGGCATCATCAGATACGCAGTATTTT

J gene: TRBJ2-2
V gene: TRBV11-2
clone size: .
D gene: TRBD1
CDR3 protein: CASSDRGGGELFF
CDR3 DNA: TGTGCCAGCAGCGACAGGGGAGGCGGGGAGCTGTTTTTT

J gene: TRBJ2-1
V gene: TRBV18
clone size: .
D gene: TRBD2
CDR3 protein: CASSPGGGLDEQFF
CDR3 DNA: TGTGCCAGCTCACCGGGCGGGGGGCTCGATGAGCAGTTCTTC

J gene: TRBJ2-7
V gene: TRBV3-1/TRBV3-2
clone size: .
D gene: .
CDR3 protein: CASLPYEQYF
CDR3 DNA: TGTGCCAGCCTCCCCTACGAGCAGTACTTC

J gene: TRBJ2-7
V gene: TRBV5-1
clone size: .
D gene: TRBD1
CDR3 protein: CASKTGTGGYEQYF
CDR3 DNA: TGCGCCAGCAAAACCGGGACAGGGGGCTACGAGCAGTACTTC

J gene: TRBJ2-2
V gene: TRBV7-9
clone size: .
D gene: TRBD2
CDR3 protein: CASSPAGGFTGELFF
CDR3 DNA: TGTGCCAGCAGCCCGGCGGGGGGGTTCACCGGGGAGCTGTTTTTT

J gene: TRBJ1-1
V gene: TRBV2
clone size: few
D gene: .
CDR3 protein: CASSDSVSNTEAFF
CDR3 DNA: TGTGCCAGCAGTGATTCTGTTTCGAACACTGAAGCTTTCTTT

J gene: TRBJ1-5
V gene: TRBV6-5
clone size: once
D gene: TRBD1
CDR3 protein: CASSSTDRGPGQPQHF
CDR3 DNA: TGTGCCAGCAGTTCCACCGACAGGGGGCCTGGGCAGCCCCAGCATTTT

J gene: TRBJ1-6
V gene: TRBV6-4
clone size: .
D gene: .
CDR3 protein: CASSDSTTGPPALGARDYNSPLHF
CDR3 DNA: TGTGCCAGCAGTGACTCCACAACCGGCCCCCCCGCTTTGGGGGCACGGGACTATAATTCACCCCTCCACTTT

J gene: TRBJ2-3
V gene: TRBV5-1
clone size: .
D gene: .
CDR3 protein: CASSLAVDTDTQYF
CDR3 DNA: TGCGCCAGCAGCTTGGCCGTAGACACAGATACGCAGTATTTT

J gene: TRBJ1-3
V gene: TRBV18
clone size: .
D gene: .
CDR3 protein: CASSPELGNTIYF
CDR3 DNA: TGTGCCAGCTCACCAGAACTGGGAAACACCATATATTTT

J gene: TRBJ1-1
V gene: TRBV19
clone size: .
D gene: .
CDR3 protein: CASTRGSTEAFF
CDR3 DNA: TGTGCCAGTACACGGGGGAGCACTGAAGCTTTCTTT

J gene: TRBJ1-6
V gene: TRBV6-2/TRBV6-3
clone size: .
D gene: TRBD1
CDR3 protein: CASSRQGLGSPLHF
CDR3 DNA: TGTGCCAGCAGCCGACAGGGGCTGGGGTCACCCCTCCACTTT

J gene: TRBJ1-1
V gene: TRBV6-5
clone size: .
D gene: TRBD1
CDR3 protein: CASRAGTGGTEAFF
CDR3 DNA: TGTGCCAGCAGGGCCGGGACAGGAGGCACTGAAGCTTTCTTT

J gene: TRBJ1-2
V gene: TRBV11-2
clone size: .
D gene: TRBD1
CDR3 protein: CASSLGGQDTF
CDR3 DNA: TGTGCCAGCAGCTTAGGGGGACAGGACACCTTC

J gene: TRBJ1-1
V gene: TRBV4-1
clone size: many
D gene: TRBD1
CDR3 protein: CASSRGLGIEAFF
CDR3 DNA: TGCGCCAGCAGTAGGGGGCTGGGGATTGAAGCTTTCTTT

J gene: TRBJ1-1
V gene: TRBV28
clone size: .
D gene: TRBD1
CDR3 protein: CASSLNRGPMNTEAFF
CDR3 DNA: TGTGCCAGCAGCCTAAACAGGGGACCAATGAACACTGAAGCTTTCTTT

J gene: TRBJ2-2
V gene: TRBV7-2
clone size: .
D gene: .
CDR3 protein: CASSFRNTGELFF
CDR3 DNA: TGTGCCAGCAGCTTTCGTAACACCGGGGAGCTGTTTTTT

J gene: TRBJ2-7
V gene: TRBV20-1
clone size: .
D gene: .
CDR3 protein: CSASFSQNSYEQYF
CDR3 DNA: TGCAGTGCTAGTTTTAGTCAAAACTCCTACGAGCAGTACTTC

J gene: TRBJ1-3
V gene: TRBV10-3
clone size: .
D gene: TRBD1
CDR3 protein: CAIRGQGASGNTIYF
CDR3 DNA: TGTGCCATCAGGGGCCAGGGGGCTTCTGGAAACACCATATATTTT

J gene: TRBJ2-5
V gene: TRBV27
clone size: .
D gene: .
CDR3 protein: CASRVVSAGETQYF
CDR3 DNA: TGTGCCAGCAGGGTCGTCTCAGCGGGAGAGACCCAGTACTTC

J gene: TRBJ2-2
V gene: TRBV2
clone size: .
D gene: TRBD1
CDR3 protein: CASRVDRGTGELFF
CDR3 DNA: TGTGCCAGCAGGGTGGACAGGGGCACCGGGGAGCTGTTTTTT

J gene: TRBJ2-3
V gene: TRBV13
clone size: .
D gene: .
CDR3 protein: CASSFYSVFTDTQYF
CDR3 DNA: TGTGCCAGCAGCTTTTATAGCGTCTTCACAGATACGCAGTATTTT

J gene: TRBJ2-5
V gene: TRBV5-1
clone size: .
D gene: TRBD1
CDR3 protein: CASSFTGGEETQYF
CDR3 DNA: TGCGCCAGCAGCTTCACAGGGGGCGAGGAGACCCAGTACTTC

J gene: TRBJ1-4
V gene: TRBV5-1
clone size: .
D gene: .
CDR3 protein: CASSLGEGPNEKLFF
CDR3 DNA: TGCGCCAGCAGCTTGGGGGAGGGACCTAATGAAAAACTGTTTTTT

J gene: TRBJ2-1
V gene: TRBV15
clone size: .
D gene: .
CDR3 protein: CATRKGALAYNEQFF
CDR3 DNA: TGTGCCACCAGGAAAGGAGCCTTGGCCTACAATGAGCAGTTCTTC

J gene: TRBJ2-7
V gene: TRBV27
clone size: .
D gene: TRBD1
CDR3 protein: CASSPRTGLTYEQYF
CDR3 DNA: TGTGCCAGCAGTCCTCGGACAGGGCTTACCTACGAGCAGTACTTC

J gene: TRBJ2-7
V gene: TRBV3-1/TRBV3-2
clone size: .
D gene: .
CDR3 protein: CASSPGQGGYEQYF
CDR3 DNA: TGTGCCAGCAGCCCCGGACAGGGAGGGTACGAGCAGTACTTC

J gene: TRBJ1-4
V gene: TRBV6-1
clone size: .
D gene: .
CDR3 protein: CASSEAFGFEWEKLFF
CDR3 DNA: TGTGCCAGCAGTGAAGCTTTCGGTTTCGAATGGGAAAAACTGTTTTTT

J gene: TRBJ2-7
V gene: TRBV11-2
clone size: .
D gene: .
CDR3 protein: CASSPNAGNEQYF
CDR3 DNA: TGTGCCAGCAGCCCCAACGCAGGGAACGAGCAGTACTTC

J gene: TRBJ1-1
V gene: TRBV2
clone size: .
D gene: TRBD1
CDR3 protein: CASIPGQGWSTEAFF
CDR3 DNA: TGTGCCAGCATCCCGGGACAGGGATGGAGCACTGAAGCTTTCTTT

J gene: TRBJ2-5
V gene: TRBV3-1/TRBV3-2
clone size: .
D gene: .
CDR3 protein: CASSAGLGETQYF
CDR3 DNA: TGTGCCAGCAGCGCGGGACTTGGAGAGACCCAGTACTTC

J gene: TRBJ2-2
V gene: TRBV4-3
clone size: .
D gene: .
CDR3 protein: CASSQERDRGNTGELFF
CDR3 DNA: TGCGCCAGCAGCCAAGAACGTGATCGGGGGAACACCGGGGAGCTGTTTTTT

J gene: TRBJ1-1
V gene: TRBV2
clone size: .
D gene: .
CDR3 protein: CASSGTEDTEAFF
CDR3 DNA: TGTGCCAGCAGTGGGACAGAAGACACTGAAGCTTTCTTT

J gene: TRBJ2-3
V gene: TRBV6-5
clone size: .
D gene: TRBD2
CDR3 protein: CASNLLAGGTDTQYF
CDR3 DNA: TGTGCCAGCAATTTACTAGCGGGGGGCACAGATACGCAGTATTTT

J gene: TRBJ1-2
V gene: TRBV28
clone size: .
D gene: TRBD1
CDR3 protein: CASSTPGQGYGYTF
CDR3 DNA: TGTGCCAGCAGCACTCCGGGACAGGGGTATGGCTACACCTTC

J gene: TRBJ1-1
V gene: TRBV29-1
clone size: few
D gene: .
CDR3 protein: CSVQDLGEAFF
CDR3 DNA: TGCAGCGTACAGGACCTAGGCGAAGCTTTCTTT

J gene: TRBJ1-5
V gene: TRBV7-2
clone size: .
D gene: .
CDR3 protein: CASSLEGTASQPQHF
CDR3 DNA: TGTGCCAGCAGCTTAGAAGGGACTGCCAGTCAGCCCCAGCATTTT

J gene: TRBJ1-2
V gene: TRBV7-2
clone size: .
D gene: .
CDR3 protein: CASSLVRGGEYGYTF
CDR3 DNA: TGTGCCAGCAGCTTAGTAAGGGGAGGGGAATATGGCTACACCTTC

J gene: TRBJ1-2
V gene: TRBV2
clone size: once
D gene: TRBD1
CDR3 protein: CASSRAGTGGAIDGYTF
CDR3 DNA: TGTGCCAGCAGTAGAGCCGGGACAGGGGGCGCAATAGATGGCTACACCTTC

J gene: TRBJ1-2
V gene: TRBV6-5
clone size: .
D gene: TRBD1
CDR3 protein: CASTPGTGNGYTF
CDR3 DNA: TGTGCCAGCACCCCCGGGACAGGGAATGGCTACACCTTC

J gene: TRBJ2-2
V gene: TRBV7-2
clone size: few
D gene: .
CDR3 protein: CASSLATVNTGELFF
CDR3 DNA: TGTGCCAGCAGCTTAGCGACAGTGAACACCGGGGAGCTGTTTTTT

J gene: TRBJ1-5
V gene: TRBV7-9
clone size: few
D gene: .
CDR3 protein: CASSSSRGHNQPQHF
CDR3 DNA: TGTGCCAGCAGCTCCTCGCGGGGGCACAATCAGCCCCAGCATTTT

J gene: TRBJ1-4
V gene: TRBV7-9
clone size: .
D gene: .
CDR3 protein: CASSLAGTPEGEKLFF
CDR3 DNA: TGTGCCAGCAGCTTAGCCGGTACACCTGAGGGCGAAAAACTGTTTTTT

J gene: TRBJ1-2
V gene: TRBV5-1
clone size: .
D gene: TRBD1
CDR3 protein: CASSLGNSGTANYGYTF
CDR3 DNA: TGCGCCAGCAGCTTGGGAAACTCCGGGACAGCTAACTATGGCTACACCTTC

J gene: TRBJ2-7
V gene: TRBV27
clone size: once
D gene: TRBD1
CDR3 protein: CASSFYGDRGYEQYF
CDR3 DNA: TGTGCCAGCAGTTTCTATGGGGACAGGGGCTACGAGCAGTACTTC

J gene: TRBJ2-2
V gene: TRBV24-1
clone size: once
D gene: .
CDR3 protein: CATSDLTPQGPGELFF
CDR3 DNA: TGTGCCACCAGTGACCTGACCCCACAGGGTCCCGGGGAGCTGTTTTTT